A selection of T cell receptor beta chains follows, all from one sample in a study of cytomegalovirus exposure and HLA in healthy donors. Repertoires were generated with immunoSEQ multiplex PCR, while TCRdb's copy carries only in-frame clones and drops some. The data hold some 120,000 clones, with about nine tenths observed a single time. Sequences were obtained from PBMCs. These receptors were taken from a man aged 25-45 years in good health and CMV-seronegative. Both conserved end residues are part of each CDR3. A D gene is named only where the DNA matches it firmly. Clone sizes are given selectively: once, few, many, or a class where the clone is expanded.

D gene,J gene,clone size,V gene,CDR3 DNA,CDR3 protein
NA,TRBJ1-1,once,TRBV7-9,TGTGCCAGCAGCTTAGCAGGTCAGGGCACTGAAGCTTTCTTT,CASSLAGQGTEAFF
NA,TRBJ1-1,NA,TRBV7-9,TGTGCCAGCAGCTTAAACTTAGGTCAGGGTGGTGCTCCGGGAGCTTTCTTT,CASSLNLGQGGAPGAFF
NA,TRBJ2-2,NA,TRBV7-9,TGTGCCAGCATCGGCACCGGGGAGCTGTTTTTT,CASIGTGELFF
NA,TRBJ2-3,NA,TRBV15,TGTGCCACCAGCAGAGCGGCCAGGAAAACAGATACGCAGTATTTT,CATSRAARKTDTQYF
NA,TRBJ1-2,NA,TRBV29-1,TGCAGCGTTGGGGAGGGAGGAATCTATGGCTACACCTTC,CSVGEGGIYGYTF
TRBD1,TRBJ2-7,NA,TRBV7-9,TGTGCCAGCAGCCACCGGGACAGGTTCTACGAGCAGTACTTC,CASSHRDRFYEQYF
NA,TRBJ2-2,once,TRBV9,TGTGCCAGCAGCCCCCGGGACTCCGGGTCCGGGGAGCTGTTTTTT,CASSPRDSGSGELFF
TRBD1,TRBJ1-2,NA,TRBV7-2,TGTGCCAGCAGCCTCCGGGACAGGGCGCCTAATGGCTACACCTTC,CASSLRDRAPNGYTF
NA,TRBJ1-1,NA,TRBV6-5,TGTGCCAGCAGTTCTCGGGACACTGAAGCTTTCTTT,CASSSRDTEAFF
TRBD1,TRBJ1-1,NA,TRBV27,TGTGCCAGCAGTGAGGGACAGGGATGGACTGAAGCTTTCTTT,CASSEGQGWTEAFF
NA,TRBJ1-2,NA,TRBV7-2,TGTGCCAGCAGCTACACAGGGCCATATGGCTACACCTTC,CASSYTGPYGYTF
NA,TRBJ2-7,NA,TRBV7-2,TGTGCCAGCAGCTTGACTAACTCCTACGAGCAGTACTTC,CASSLTNSYEQYF
TRBD1,TRBJ2-3,NA,TRBV15,TGTGCCACCAAGGCATCGGACAGGCTACCAGATACGCAGTATTTT,CATKASDRLPDTQYF
NA,TRBJ2-1,NA,TRBV7-8,TGTGCCAGCAGCTTAGTCCAGGGCCCTTCTAATGAGCAGTTCTTC,CASSLVQGPSNEQFF
TRBD1,TRBJ1-3,NA,TRBV19,TGTGCCAGTACCAACACCTGGGACAGCTCTGGAAACACCATATATTTT,CASTNTWDSSGNTIYF
NA,TRBJ1-1,NA,TRBV10-2,TGCGCCAGCAGACTCAATTCAGGGGAAGACACTGAAGCTTTCTTT,CASRLNSGEDTEAFF
TRBD1,TRBJ1-1,NA,TRBV5-4,TGTGCCAGCAGCACAGGGGGGGGGACGTTGAACACTGAAGCTTTCTTT,CASSTGGGTLNTEAFF
NA,TRBJ1-2,NA,TRBV7-9,TGTGCCAGCAGCTTAGGGACGGGGAGCTACACCTTC,CASSLGTGSYTF
NA,TRBJ1-2,few,TRBV7-9,TGTGCCAGCAGCCCCGTGGGAGGGGGCTACACCTTC,CASSPVGGGYTF
TRBD1,TRBJ2-7,many,TRBV7-9,TGTGCCAGCAGCTCCCCAAAGGGACAGAGCTCCTACGAGCAGTACTTC,CASSSPKGQSSYEQYF
NA,TRBJ2-1,once,TRBV5-1,TGCGCCAGCAGCTTGTGGGGGCAGACCTACAATGAGCAGTTCTTC,CASSLWGQTYNEQFF
NA,TRBJ2-7,NA,TRBV6-6,TGTGCCAGCAGTTACATGACAGTCGAGCCCTACGAGCAGTACTTC,CASSYMTVEPYEQYF
NA,TRBJ2-1,NA,TRBV18,TGTGCCAGCTCACCACCTTCAGTTGATGAGCAGTTCTTC,CASSPPSVDEQFF
NA,TRBJ1-1,few,TRBV10-3,TGTGCCATCAGGGGCACAGGGAACACTGAAGCTTTCTTT,CAIRGTGNTEAFF
NA,TRBJ2-7,NA,TRBV4-2,TGTGCCAGCAGCCAAGGATCCGAGGTGCAGTACTTC,CASSQGSEVQYF
NA,TRBJ2-5,NA,TRBV7-9,TGTGCCAGCAGCTCGGACAGAGAAGAGACCCAGTACTTC,CASSSDREETQYF